The clone carrying this T cell receptor (beta chain) was seen just once. This CDR3 is 12 amino acids long. V shed 5 bases and J shed 5 bases, with 11 bases lying between them. CDR1 is SGHRS, CDR2 YFSETQ, per germline. The data originate from a study of blood T cell repertoires in COVID-19. The wider study: Italy, Spain and the United States were the sources of the convalescent and acute COVID-19 samples. T cells, B-cell-depleted T cells, or PBMCs supplied cDNA or gDNA.

Seattle cases were enrolled at active infection and followed longitudinally. The authors' processing: Estimated nucleated cell counts came from reference gene primer amplification. Sequenced by immunoSEQ multiplex PCR; TCRdb stores in-frame clones only, minus some. For V, J and clone size, that table is used; D and trimming come from the DNA. The sample shows 150,000 to 200,000 clones, 80% to 90% of them seen only once. V is TRBV5-1 and J is TRBJ2-7; perhaps TRBD1 as D (5 bases). Sequencing was performed on peripheral blood. This TCR was recovered from an elderly woman with COVID-19, enrolled during active disease. CDR3 sequence: CASSQGRNEQYF. The CDR3 nucleotides read TGCGCCAGCAGTCAGGGCCGGAACGAGCAGTACTTC.